The text below deals with one T cell receptor (beta chain). The sample belongs to a study of blood T cell repertoires in COVID-19. Sequencing used immunoSEQ multiplex PCR; TCRdb keeps in-frame clones, though not all of them. The sample holds about 38,000 clones; about 87% are singletons and the top ten take under 30%. This clonotype was sampled from a man aged 45 to 65 with active or convalescent COVID-19. Material: peripheral blood.

Here the CDR3 reads CASSPRRFGTDTQYF. Here the CDR3 DNA reads TGTGCCAGCAGCCCTAGAAGGTTTGGCACAGATACGCAGTATTTT. The rearrangement links TRBV11-2 to TRBJ2-3; D unresolved. The length of the CDR3 is 15 residues. Germline V gene sequence: CDR1 SGHAT, CDR2 FQNNGV. V shed 5 bases and J shed 1 base, with 13 bases lying between them. The whole variable domain, filled in from reference TRBV11-2 and TRBJ2-3, reads EAGVAQSPRYKIIEKRQSVAFWCNPISGHATLYWYQQILGQGPKLLIQFQNNGVVDDSQLPKDRFSAERLKGVDSTLKIQPAKLEDSAVYLCASSPRRFGTDTQYFGPGTRLTVL.